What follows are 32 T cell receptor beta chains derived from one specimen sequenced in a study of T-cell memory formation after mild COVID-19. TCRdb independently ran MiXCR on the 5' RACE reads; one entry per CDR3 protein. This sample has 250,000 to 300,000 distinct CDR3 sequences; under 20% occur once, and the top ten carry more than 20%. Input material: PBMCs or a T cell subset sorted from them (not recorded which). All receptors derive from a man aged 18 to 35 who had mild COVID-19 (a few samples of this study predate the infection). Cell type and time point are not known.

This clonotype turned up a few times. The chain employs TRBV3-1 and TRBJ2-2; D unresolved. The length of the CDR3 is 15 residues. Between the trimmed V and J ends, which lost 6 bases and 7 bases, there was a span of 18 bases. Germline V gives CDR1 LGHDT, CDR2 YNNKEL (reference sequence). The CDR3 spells CASRPMGQADGELFF. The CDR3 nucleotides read TGTGCCAGCAGACCAATGGGCCAGGCGGACGGGGAGCTGTTTTTT.

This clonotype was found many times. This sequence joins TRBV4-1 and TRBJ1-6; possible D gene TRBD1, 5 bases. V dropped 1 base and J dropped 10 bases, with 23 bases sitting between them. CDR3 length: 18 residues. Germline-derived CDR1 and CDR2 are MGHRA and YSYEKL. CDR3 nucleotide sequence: TGCGCCAGCAGCCAAGCTTTGACAGCTAGGCGAAAAGGCTCACCCCTCCACTTT. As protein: CASSQALTARRKGSPLHF.

In DNA, the CDR3 is TGCAGTGCTCTGAGCGGGGGGGCCAAAGATACGCAGTATTTT. It codes for CSALSGGAKDTQYF. The chain is built from TRBV20-1 and TRBJ2-3; 10 bases line up with TRBD2. In germline, CDR1 is DFQATT, CDR2 SNEGSKA (reference sequence). V dropped 5 bases and J dropped 5; count of bases not matched to a gene: 7. There are 14 residues in the CDR3.

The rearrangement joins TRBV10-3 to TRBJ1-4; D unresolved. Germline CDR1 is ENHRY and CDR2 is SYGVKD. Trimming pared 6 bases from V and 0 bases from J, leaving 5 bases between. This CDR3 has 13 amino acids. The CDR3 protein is CAIRGTTNEKLFF. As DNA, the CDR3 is TGTGCCATCAGGGGAACAACTAATGAAAAACTGTTTTTT.

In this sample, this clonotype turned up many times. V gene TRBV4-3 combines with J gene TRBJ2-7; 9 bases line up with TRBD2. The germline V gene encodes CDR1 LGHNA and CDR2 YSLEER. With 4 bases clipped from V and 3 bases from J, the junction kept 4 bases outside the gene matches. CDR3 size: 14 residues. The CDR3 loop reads CASSPGGGDYEQYF. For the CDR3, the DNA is TGCGCCAGCAGCCCGGGCGGGGGGGACTACGAGCAGTACTTC.

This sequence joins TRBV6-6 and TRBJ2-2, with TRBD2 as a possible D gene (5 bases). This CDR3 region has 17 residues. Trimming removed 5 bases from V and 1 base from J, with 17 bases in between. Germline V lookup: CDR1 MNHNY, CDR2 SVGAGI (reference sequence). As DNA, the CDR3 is TGTGCCAGCAGTACGTCTCCCGTGGGGAGGAACACCGGGGAGCTGTTTTTT. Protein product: CASSTSPVGRNTGELFF.

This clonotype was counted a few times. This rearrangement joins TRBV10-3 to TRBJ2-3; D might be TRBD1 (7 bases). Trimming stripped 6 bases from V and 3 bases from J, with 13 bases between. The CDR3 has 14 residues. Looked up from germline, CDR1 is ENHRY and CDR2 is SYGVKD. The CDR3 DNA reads TGTGCCATCAGGGAGGGGGCTGGGACAGATACGCAGTATTTT. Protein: CAIREGAGTDTQYF.

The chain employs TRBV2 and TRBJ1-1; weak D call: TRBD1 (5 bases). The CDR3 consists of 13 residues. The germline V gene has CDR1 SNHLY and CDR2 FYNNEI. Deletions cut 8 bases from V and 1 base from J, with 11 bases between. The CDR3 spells CASCLGGNTEAFF. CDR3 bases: TGTGCCAGCTGCTTGGGGGGGAACACTGAAGCTTTCTTT.

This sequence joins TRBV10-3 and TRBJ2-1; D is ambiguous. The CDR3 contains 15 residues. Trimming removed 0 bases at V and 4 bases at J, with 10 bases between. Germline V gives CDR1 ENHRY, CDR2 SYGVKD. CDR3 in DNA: TGTGCCATCAGTGAGTCCAAGACATATTACAATGAGCAGTTCTTC. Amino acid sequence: CAISESKTYYNEQFF.

The CDR3 DNA sequence: TGTGCCACCAGTGGGGAGGGTAGTCTGGGGGCCAACGTCCTGACTTTC. Translation gives CATSGEGSLGANVLTF. The chain combines TRBV24-1 with TRBJ2-6; 7 positions match TRBD2. Unmatched junction bases numbered 7, after V lost 5 bases and J lost 4 bases. This CDR3 comprises 16 residues. Germline values: CDR1 KGHDR, CDR2 SFDVKD.

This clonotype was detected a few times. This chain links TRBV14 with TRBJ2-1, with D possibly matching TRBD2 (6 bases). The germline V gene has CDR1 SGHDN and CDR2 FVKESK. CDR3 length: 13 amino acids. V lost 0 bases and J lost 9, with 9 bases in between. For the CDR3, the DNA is TGTGCCAGCAGCCAAGATCGGAGGGGTGAGCAGTTCTTC. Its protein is CASSQDRRGEQFF.

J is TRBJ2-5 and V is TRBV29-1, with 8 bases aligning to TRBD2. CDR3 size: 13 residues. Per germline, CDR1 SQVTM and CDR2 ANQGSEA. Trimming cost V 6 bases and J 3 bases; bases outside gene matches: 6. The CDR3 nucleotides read TGCAGCGTCGCGACCGGGGGGGAAGAGACCCAGTACTTC. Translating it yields CSVATGGEETQYF.

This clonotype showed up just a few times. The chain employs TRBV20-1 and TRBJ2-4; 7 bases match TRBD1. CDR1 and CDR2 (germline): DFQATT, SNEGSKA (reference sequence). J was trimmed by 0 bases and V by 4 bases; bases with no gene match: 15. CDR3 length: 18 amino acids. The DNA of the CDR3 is TGCAGTGCTACACCGGGACAGCTACAAAACCTAGCCAAAAACATTCAGTACTTC. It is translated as CSATPGQLQNLAKNIQYF.

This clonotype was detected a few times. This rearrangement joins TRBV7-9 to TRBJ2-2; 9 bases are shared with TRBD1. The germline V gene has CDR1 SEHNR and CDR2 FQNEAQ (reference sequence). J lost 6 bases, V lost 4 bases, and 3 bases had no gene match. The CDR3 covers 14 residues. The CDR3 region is CASSSDRGSGELFF. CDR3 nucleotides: TGTGCCAGCAGCTCGGACAGGGGATCCGGGGAGCTGTTTTTT.

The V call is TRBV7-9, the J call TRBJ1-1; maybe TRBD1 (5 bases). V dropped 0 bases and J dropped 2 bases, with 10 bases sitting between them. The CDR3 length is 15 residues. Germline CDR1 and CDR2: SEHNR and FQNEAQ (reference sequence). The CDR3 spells CASSLAITGNTEAFF. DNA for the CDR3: TGTGCCAGCAGCTTAGCGATTACAGGAAACACTGAAGCTTTCTTT.

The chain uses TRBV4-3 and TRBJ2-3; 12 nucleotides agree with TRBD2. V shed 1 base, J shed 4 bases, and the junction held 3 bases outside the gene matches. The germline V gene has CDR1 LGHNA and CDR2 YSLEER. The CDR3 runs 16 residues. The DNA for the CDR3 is TGCGCCAGCAGCCAAGTGACTAGCGGGGGCGCAGATACGCAGTATTTT. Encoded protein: CASSQVTSGGADTQYF.

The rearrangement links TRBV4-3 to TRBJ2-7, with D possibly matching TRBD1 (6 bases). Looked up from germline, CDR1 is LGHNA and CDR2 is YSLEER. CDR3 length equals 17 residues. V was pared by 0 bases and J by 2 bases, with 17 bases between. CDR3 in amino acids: CASSQELVGGQTYEQYF. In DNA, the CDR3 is TGCGCCAGCAGCCAAGAACTCGTAGGGGGACAAACCTACGAGCAGTACTTC.

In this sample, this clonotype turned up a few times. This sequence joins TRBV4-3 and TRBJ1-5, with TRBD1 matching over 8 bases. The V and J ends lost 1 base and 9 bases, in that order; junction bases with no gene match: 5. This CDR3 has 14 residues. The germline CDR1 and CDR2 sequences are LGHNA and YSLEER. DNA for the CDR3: TGCGCCAGCAGCCAAGGGACAGGGCTGCGGCCCCAGCATTTT. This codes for CASSQGTGLRPQHF.

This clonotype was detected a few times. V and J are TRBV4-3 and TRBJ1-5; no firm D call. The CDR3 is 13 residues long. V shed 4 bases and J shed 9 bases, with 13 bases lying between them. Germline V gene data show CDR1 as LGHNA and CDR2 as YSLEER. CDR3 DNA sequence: TGCGCCAGCAGCCGCCGCCTAGTCTCGCCCCAGCATTTT. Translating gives CASSRRLVSPQHF.

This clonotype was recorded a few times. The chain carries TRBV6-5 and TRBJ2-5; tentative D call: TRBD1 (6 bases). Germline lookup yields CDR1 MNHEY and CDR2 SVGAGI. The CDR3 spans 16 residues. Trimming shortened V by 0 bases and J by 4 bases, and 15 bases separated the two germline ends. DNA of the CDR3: TGTGCCAGCAGTTACTCAACCGGGGACAATGGAGAGACCCAGTACTTC. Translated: CASSYSTGDNGETQYF.

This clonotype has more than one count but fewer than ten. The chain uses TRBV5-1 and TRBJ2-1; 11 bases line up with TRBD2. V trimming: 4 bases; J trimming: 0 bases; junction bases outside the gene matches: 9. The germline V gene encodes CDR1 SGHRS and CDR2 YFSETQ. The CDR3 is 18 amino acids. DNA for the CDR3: TGCGCCAGCAGCGACGGGACTAGCGGTAAAAGCTCCTACAATGAGCAGTTCTTC. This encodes CASSDGTSGKSSYNEQFF.

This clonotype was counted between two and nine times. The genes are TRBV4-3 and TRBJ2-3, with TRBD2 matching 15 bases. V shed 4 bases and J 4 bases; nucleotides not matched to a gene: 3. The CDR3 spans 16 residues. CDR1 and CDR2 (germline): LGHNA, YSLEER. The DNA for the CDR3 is TGCGCCAGCAGCCCTAGGACTAGCGGGGGGGCAGATACGCAGTATTTT. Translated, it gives CASSPRTSGGADTQYF.

CDR3 protein: CASSSRGAGTDTQYF. CDR3 nucleotide sequence: TGTGCCAGCAGTTCCCGTGGAGCGGGCACAGATACGCAGTATTTT. V gene TRBV6-6 combines with J gene TRBJ2-3; D is possibly TRBD2 (5 bases). V was cut by 4 bases and J by 1 base, with 12 bases left in between. This CDR3 is built from 15 residues. CDR1 and CDR2 from the germline V gene are MNHNY and SVGAGI (reference sequence).

The CDR3 sequence: CASSLGQANEKLFF. The CDR3 region has the DNA TGTGCCAGCTCACTGGGACAGGCTAATGAAAAACTGTTTTTT. The rearrangement links TRBV18 to TRBJ1-4; 8 bases match TRBD1. The CDR3 contains 14 residues. Per the germline V gene, CDR1 is KGHSH and CDR2 is LQKENI. With V trimmed by 4 bases and J by 3 bases, 1 base remained unmatched.

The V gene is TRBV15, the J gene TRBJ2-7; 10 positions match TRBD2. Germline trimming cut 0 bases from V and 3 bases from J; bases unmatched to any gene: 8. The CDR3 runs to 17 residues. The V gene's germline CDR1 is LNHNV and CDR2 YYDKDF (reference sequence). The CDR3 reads CATSRDRASGGDYEQYF. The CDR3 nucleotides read TGTGCCACCAGCAGAGATCGGGCTAGCGGGGGAGACTACGAGCAGTACTTC. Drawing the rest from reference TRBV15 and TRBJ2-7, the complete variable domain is DAMVIQNPRYQVTQFGKPVTLSCSQTLNHNVMYWYQQKSSQAPKLLFHYYDKDFNNEADTPDNFQSRRPNTSFCFLDIRSPGLGDTAMYLCATSRDRASGGDYEQYFGPGTRLTVT.

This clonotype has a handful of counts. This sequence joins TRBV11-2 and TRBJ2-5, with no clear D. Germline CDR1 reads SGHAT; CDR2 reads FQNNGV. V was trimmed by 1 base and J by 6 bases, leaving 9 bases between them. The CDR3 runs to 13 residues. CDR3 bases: TGTGCCAGCAGCTTAGCCGGTGGGAAGACCCAGTACTTC. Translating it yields CASSLAGGKTQYF.

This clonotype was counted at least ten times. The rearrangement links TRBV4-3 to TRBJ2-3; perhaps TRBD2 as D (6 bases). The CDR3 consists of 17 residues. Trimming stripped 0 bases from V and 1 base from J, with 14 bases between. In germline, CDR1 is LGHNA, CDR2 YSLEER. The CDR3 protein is CASSQDPPGGGTDTQYF. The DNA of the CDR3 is TGCGCCAGCAGCCAAGATCCACCCGGCGGGGGCACAGATACGCAGTATTTT.

The CDR3 loop reads CASSLAIRSTEAFF. The CDR3 DNA reads as TGTGCCAGCAGCTTGGCTATCAGGAGCACTGAAGCTTTCTTT. This chain joins TRBV7-2 and TRBJ1-1, with D uncertain. CDR1 is SGHTA and CDR2 is FQGNSA in the germline V gene. V lost 3 bases, J lost 4 bases, and 12 bases lay in between. The CDR3 runs 14 residues.

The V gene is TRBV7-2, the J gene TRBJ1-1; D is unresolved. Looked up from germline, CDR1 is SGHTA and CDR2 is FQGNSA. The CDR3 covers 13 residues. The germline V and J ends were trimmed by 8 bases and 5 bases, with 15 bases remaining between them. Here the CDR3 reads CASGSSVRTEAFF. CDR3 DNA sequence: TGTGCCAGCGGGTCTTCCGTACGGACTGAAGCTTTCTTT.

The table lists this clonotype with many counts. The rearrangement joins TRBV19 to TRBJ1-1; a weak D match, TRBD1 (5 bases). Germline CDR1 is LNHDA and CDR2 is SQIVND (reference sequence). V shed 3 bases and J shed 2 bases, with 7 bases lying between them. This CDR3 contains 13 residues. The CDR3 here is CASSMGLNTEAFF. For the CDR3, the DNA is TGTGCCAGTAGTATGGGACTCAACACTGAAGCTTTCTTT.

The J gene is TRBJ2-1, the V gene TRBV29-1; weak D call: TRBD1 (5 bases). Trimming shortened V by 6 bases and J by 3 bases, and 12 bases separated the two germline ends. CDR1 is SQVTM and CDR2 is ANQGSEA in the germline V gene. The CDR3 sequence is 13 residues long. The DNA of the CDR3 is TGCAGCGTAATACGACAGAGCTACAATGAGCAGTTCTTC. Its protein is CSVIRQSYNEQFF.

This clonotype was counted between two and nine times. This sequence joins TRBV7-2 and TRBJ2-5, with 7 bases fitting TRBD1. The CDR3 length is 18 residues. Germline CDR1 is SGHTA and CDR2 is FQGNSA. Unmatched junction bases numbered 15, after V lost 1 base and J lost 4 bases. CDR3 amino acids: CASSLDFYTGALGETQYF. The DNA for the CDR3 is TGTGCCAGCAGCTTAGATTTTTATACAGGGGCCTTAGGAGAGACCCAGTACTTC. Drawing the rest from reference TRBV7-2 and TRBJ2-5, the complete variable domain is GAGVSQSPSNKVTEKGKDVELRCDPISGHTALYWYRQSLGQGLEFLIYFQGNSAPDKSGLPSDRFSAERTGGSVSTLTIQRTQQEDSAVYLCASSLDFYTGALGETQYFGPGTRLLVL.